A selection of T cell receptor beta chains follows, all from one sample in a study of T-cell reconstitution after alpha-beta-depleted transplantation in children. TCRdb ran MiXCR on the PCR reads and lists one entry per CDR3 protein. The sample lists approximately 1,000,000 distinct CDR3 sequences; about 30% were seen once. The material was PBMCs, mostly from graft donor cells, obtained 360 days after TCRalphabeta/CD19-depleted stem cell transplant. The source is a boy under three years old who had a stem cell transplant for SCID, so the T cells may come from the graft donor. Both conserved end residues are part of each CDR3. The order of the fields is V gene, clone size, J gene, D gene, CDR3 protein, CDR3 DNA. D genes are given only for firm matches. Clone size is given for some rows only: seen once, a few or many times, or a class if the clone is expanded.

TRBV9,-,TRBJ2-3,TRBD2,CASSTLAGGQTDTQYF,TGTGCCAGCAGCACCCTAGCGGGGGGGCAGACAGATACGCAGTATTTT
TRBV6-1,-,TRBJ2-5,TRBD1,CASKQGLSGETQYF,TGTGCCAGTAAACAGGGGCTTTCAGGAGAGACCCAGTACTTC
TRBV9,-,TRBJ2-2,-,CASSVRANTGELFF,TGTGCCAGCAGCGTCCGGGCCAACACCGGGGAGCTGTTTTTT
TRBV29-1,few,TRBJ1-1,TRBD1,CSVGPGTETEAFF,TGCAGCGTTGGACCCGGGACAGAGACTGAAGCTTTCTTT
TRBV12-3/TRBV12-4,-,TRBJ1-3,TRBD1,CASRLTWTGSGNTIYF,TGTGCCAGCAGACTGACCTGGACAGGCTCTGGAAACACCATATATTTT
TRBV28,-,TRBJ2-1,TRBD2,CASSPLGSGGPQNEQFF,TGTGCCAGCAGCCCATTGGGGAGCGGGGGCCCCCAAAATGAGCAGTTCTTC
TRBV27,few,TRBJ1-2,-,CASSPRLSGFINYGYTF,TGTGCCAGCTCGCCGAGGCTCAGTGGGTTTATTAACTATGGCTACACCTTC
TRBV12-3/TRBV12-4,few,TRBJ2-7,-,CASGLTGSWRGEQYF,TGTGCCAGCGGCTTGACAGGGAGTTGGAGGGGCGAGCAGTACTTC
TRBV7-2,many,TRBJ2-1,-,CASSRRGDYLYNEQFF,TGTGCCAGCAGCCGAAGGGGTGACTACCTTTACAATGAGCAGTTCTTC
TRBV6-2/TRBV6-3,few,TRBJ2-3,-,CASSSPTGYTDTQYF,TGTGCCAGCAGTTCCCCGACAGGATACACAGATACGCAGTATTTT
TRBV6-1,once,TRBJ1-3,-,CASSNNLISGNTIYF,TGTGCCAGCAGCAACAATCTGATCTCTGGAAACACCATATATTTT
TRBV25-1,few,TRBJ2-7,-,CASSPRDRIYEQYF,TGTGCCAGCAGTCCCCGGGACCGAATCTACGAGCAGTACTTC
TRBV5-6,-,TRBJ2-2,TRBD1,CASTYRGSNTGELFF,TGTGCCAGCACCTACAGGGGGTCGAACACCGGGGAGCTGTTTTTT
TRBV7-2,few,TRBJ2-1,TRBD1,CASSPTGGYEQFF,TGTGCCAGCAGCCCAACAGGGGGCTATGAGCAGTTCTTC
TRBV24-1,few,TRBJ1-5,TRBD1,CATSDPRQGGNQPQHF,TGTGCCACCAGTGACCCAAGACAGGGGGGCAATCAGCCCCAGCATTTT
TRBV27,-,TRBJ2-1,-,CASSFLGAYNEQFF,TGTGCCAGCAGTTTTTTGGGGGCCTACAATGAGCAGTTCTTC
TRBV7-9,few,TRBJ2-1,-,CASSERSTISSYNEQFF,TGTGCCAGCAGCGAGAGGAGTACGATAAGCTCCTACAATGAGCAGTTCTTC
TRBV10-2,-,TRBJ2-7,TRBD1,CATSTGEEKHYEQYF,TGCGCCACCAGTACAGGGGAAGAGAAACACTACGAGCAGTACTTC
TRBV5-5,-,TRBJ2-3,TRBD1,CASSLGGTGGAQYF,TGTGCCAGCAGCTTGGGGGGCACAGGGGGCGCGCAGTATTTT
TRBV6-5,few,TRBJ1-2,TRBD1,CASSYHGTGGDYGYTF,TGTGCCAGCAGTTACCATGGGACAGGGGGGGACTATGGCTACACCTTC
TRBV12-3/TRBV12-4,-,TRBJ2-7,-,CASSTGPLTYEQYF,TGTGCCAGCAGTACGGGGCCATTGACCTACGAGCAGTACTTC
TRBV5-1,-,TRBJ2-3,-,CASSYGDTGTDTQYF,TGCGCCAGCAGCTACGGGGACACCGGAACAGATACGCAGTATTTT
TRBV12-3/TRBV12-4,few,TRBJ1-1,-,CASRYREENTEAFF,TGTGCCAGCAGGTACAGGGAGGAGAACACTGAAGCTTTCTTT
TRBV2,few,TRBJ1-1,-,CASIPHGVNTEAFF,TGTGCCAGCATCCCTCACGGCGTGAACACTGAAGCTTTCTTT
TRBV27,-,TRBJ2-3,TRBD2,CASRNSLADLPDTQYF,TGTGCCAGCAGAAACTCACTAGCGGACCTTCCAGATACGCAGTATTTT
TRBV6-1,few,TRBJ2-1,-,CASGPLSSYNEQFF,TGTGCCAGCGGACCCTTGAGCTCCTACAATGAGCAGTTCTTC
TRBV6-1,few,TRBJ2-7,TRBD1,CASRNYPGQGNEQYF,TGTGCCAGCAGAAATTATCCGGGACAGGGAAACGAGCAGTACTTC
TRBV7-9,many,TRBJ2-1,-,CASSLNPTGMSYNEQFF,TGTGCCAGCAGCCTGAACCCTACAGGGATGTCCTACAATGAGCAGTTCTTC
TRBV20-1,few,TRBJ2-5,-,CSARDGGLPQETQYF,TGCAGTGCTAGAGATGGGGGACTCCCTCAAGAGACCCAGTACTTC
TRBV12-3/TRBV12-4,-,TRBJ2-2,TRBD2,CASSPPAGPLFF,TGTGCCAGCAGTCCCCCAGCGGGGCCGCTGTTTTTT
TRBV11-2,few,TRBJ2-7,-,CASSLGSVPRLGGYEQYF,TGTGCCAGCAGCTTAGGATCTGTTCCGCGACTGGGGGGTTACGAGCAGTACTTC
TRBV6-5,few,TRBJ1-2,-,CASSYSTVAGYGYTF,TGTGCCAGCAGTTACTCGACGGTGGCGGGCTATGGCTACACCTTC
TRBV7-9,-,TRBJ2-1,TRBD2,CASSLATSGGIYNEQFF,TGTGCCAGCAGCTTAGCGACTAGCGGGGGGATATACAATGAGCAGTTCTTC
TRBV25-1,-,TRBJ2-1,-,CASSELARNEQFF,TGTGCCAGCAGTGAATTAGCGCGCAATGAGCAGTTCTTC
TRBV5-1,many,TRBJ2-7,-,CASSQGTVFYEQYF,TGCGCCAGCAGCCAAGGGACGGTCTTCTACGAGCAGTACTTC
TRBV10-3,many,TRBJ2-5,-,CAISESIQGREETQYF,TGTGCCATCAGTGAGTCGATTCAGGGAAGGGAGGAGACCCAGTACTTC
TRBV29-1,few,TRBJ1-2,-,CSVPGTHYGYTF,TGCAGCGTTCCAGGGACCCACTATGGCTACACCTTC
TRBV10-3,few,TRBJ2-3,-,CAISESSIDTQYF,TGTGCCATCAGTGAGTCTAGCATAGATACGCAGTATTTT
TRBV20-1,-,TRBJ1-1,-,CSARQGRNTEAFF,TGCAGTGCTAGACAGGGGAGGAACACTGAAGCTTTCTTT
TRBV5-1,few,TRBJ2-3,TRBD1,CASRRSGQLTDTQYF,TGCGCCAGCAGAAGATCGGGACAGCTCACAGATACGCAGTATTTT
TRBV7-9,few,TRBJ1-1,-,CAAPGGENTEAFF,TGTGCCGCTCCTGGCGGAGAGAACACTGAAGCTTTCTTT
TRBV20-1,-,TRBJ2-4,-,CSAPPLGTYSNIQYF,TGCAGTGCTCCCCCCCTTGGGACCTACTCCAACATTCAGTACTTC
TRBV20-1,few,TRBJ2-1,TRBD2,CSAVAGTYNEQFF,TGCAGTGCCGTAGCGGGGACCTACAATGAGCAGTTCTTC
TRBV29-1,-,TRBJ2-1,-,CSVPASGTSRVLNYNEQFF,TGCAGCGTTCCCGCCTCCGGGACATCGAGGGTCTTAAACTACAATGAGCAGTTCTTC
TRBV4-2,-,TRBJ2-7,TRBD1,CASSQDGTASYEQYF,TGTGCCAGCAGCCAAGACGGGACAGCGTCCTACGAGCAGTACTTC
TRBV5-1,-,TRBJ1-1,-,CASSIVQGGDTEAFF,TGCGCCAGCAGCATCGTTCAGGGTGGGGACACTGAAGCTTTCTTT
TRBV9,few,TRBJ2-7,-,CARDSAQPYEQYF,TGTGCCAGGGATAGCGCACAACCTTACGAGCAGTACTTC
TRBV12-3/TRBV12-4,many,TRBJ2-5,TRBD1,CASSPDRAEETQYF,TGTGCCAGCAGTCCAGACAGGGCCGAAGAGACCCAGTACTTC
TRBV12-3/TRBV12-4,few,TRBJ2-5,-,CASSLGFGREETQYF,TGTGCCAGCAGTTTAGGTTTCGGGCGGGAAGAGACCCAGTACTTC
TRBV18,few,TRBJ2-7,-,CASSPTNPEHYEQYF,TGTGCCAGCTCACCCACAAACCCCGAACATTACGAGCAGTACTTC
TRBV29-1,many,TRBJ2-7,TRBD1,CSVGQGITYEQYF,TGCAGCGTTGGACAGGGAATAACCTACGAGCAGTACTTC
TRBV6-5,-,TRBJ1-2,TRBD1,CASSLGQAGDGYTF,TGTGCCAGCAGTTTGGGACAGGCTGGGGATGGCTACACCTTC
TRBV4-1,-,TRBJ2-3,TRBD1,CASSHGQGPDTQYF,TGCGCCAGCAGCCACGGACAGGGACCAGATACGCAGTATTTT
TRBV19,-,TRBJ2-3,-,CASSWSGSGTDTQYF,TGTGCCAGTAGTTGGTCGGGGAGTGGTACAGATACGCAGTATTTT
TRBV6-2/TRBV6-3,few,TRBJ2-3,-,CASRPAPTDTQYF,TGTGCCAGCAGGCCGGCGCCCACAGATACGCAGTATTTT
TRBV28,-,TRBJ1-2,TRBD1,CASSPVGTGGLFYGYTF,TGTGCCAGCAGTCCTGTGGGGACAGGGGGTCTGTTCTATGGCTACACCTTC